Listed below are T cell receptor beta chains from one sample, sequenced in a study of immune cell composition in non-small cell lung cancer. Data came from immunoSEQ multiplex PCR; TCRdb stores just in-frame clones and leaves some out. The sample lists 3,000 to 4,000 clones, nearly 75% occurring once. The sample comprised lung tumor tissue. The receptors here all came from a human donor with non-small cell lung cancer. CDR3s include the opening cysteine and the closing phenylalanine or tryptophan. D genes are given only for firm matches. Clone size is shown for a subset of rows, as once, few, many or a class of expanded clone.

v_call	clone_size	j_call	d_call	cdr3_nt	cdr3_aa
TRBV19	-	TRBJ2-6	TRBD1	TGTGCCAGTACAGACAGGGGGCCTGGGGCCAACGTCCTGACTTTC	CASTDRGPGANVLTF
TRBV28	-	TRBJ2-5	-	TGTGCCAGCAGTTTGGGCGGGGACCAAGAGACCCAGTACTTC	CASSLGGDQETQYF
TRBV7-2	-	TRBJ2-5	-	TGTGCCAGCAGCTTAGTGGGGGGTGAAGAGACCCAGTACTTC	CASSLVGGEETQYF
TRBV7-9	once	TRBJ1-4	-	TGTGCCAGCAGCTTAGGGCAGGGAACTAATGAAAAACTGTTTTTT	CASSLGQGTNEKLFF
TRBV30	-	TRBJ1-3	-	TGTGCCTGGAGTACCGGTAGCGGAAACACCATATATTTT	CAWSTGSGNTIYF
TRBV5-5	-	TRBJ1-1	-	TGTGCCAGCAGCCCGGGATGGGAGAACACTGAAGCTTTCTTT	CASSPGWENTEAFF
TRBV15	-	TRBJ2-3	TRBD2	TGTGCCACCAGCAGAGATTCGCGGCCTAGCGGAAACACAGATACGCAGTATTTT	CATSRDSRPSGNTDTQYF
TRBV7-2	-	TRBJ2-3	-	TGTGCCAGCAGTCCCCCGTGGGGAGGTGCGCAGTATTTT	CASSPPWGGAQYF
TRBV6-5	few	TRBJ1-1	-	TGTGCCAGCAATCCCGCGATGAACACTGAAGCTTTCTTT	CASNPAMNTEAFF
TRBV6-8	-	TRBJ2-1	TRBD1	TGTGCCAGCAGTTATGGCCTCAGGGGGCCGTCCTACAATGAGCAGTTCTTC	CASSYGLRGPSYNEQFF
TRBV10-3	-	TRBJ1-6	TRBD1	TGTGCCATCAGGGGGACAGGGGGAGGCAATTCACCCCTCCACTTT	CAIRGTGGGNSPLHF
TRBV27	-	TRBJ2-6	TRBD1	TGTGCCAGCAGTTCCTACTCCGGGACAGTTTCTGGGGCCAACGTCCTGACTTTC	CASSSYSGTVSGANVLTF
TRBV9	-	TRBJ2-1	-	TGTGCCAGCAGCCCTCTAATAGCGAAATACAATGAGCAGTTCTTC	CASSPLIAKYNEQFF
TRBV13	-	TRBJ2-1	-	TGTGCCAGCAGCTTAGCAGGGGTTGGTGAGCAGTTCTTC	CASSLAGVGEQFF
TRBV5-1	-	TRBJ1-2	-	TGCGCCAGCAGCTTGAGTGTGGAGGGCTATGGCTACACCTTC	CASSLSVEGYGYTF
TRBV11-2	-	TRBJ2-7	TRBD2	TGTGCCAGCGGGCTAGCGGGGGGTTCCTACGAGCAGTACTTC	CASGLAGGSYEQYF
TRBV11-2	-	TRBJ1-4	-	TGTGCCAGCAGCCGATGGACATTTACGGAAAAACTGTTTTTT	CASSRWTFTEKLFF
TRBV28	-	TRBJ1-5	TRBD1	TGTGCCAGCAGCACCGCACCGGGACAGGGTAATCAGCCCCAGCATTTT	CASSTAPGQGNQPQHF
TRBV19	few	TRBJ2-5	-	TGTGCCAGTAGTCCCGGACTCCGGGGGTGGACCCAGTACTTC	CASSPGLRGWTQYF
TRBV4-1	-	TRBJ2-3	TRBD1	TGCGCCAGCAGCCAAGACCCACATCAGGGGGTGACAGATACGCAGTATTTT	CASSQDPHQGVTDTQYF
TRBV5-1	-	TRBJ1-2	-	TGCGCCAGCAGCGGCGGGCCTCCCCTATTACCCAACTATGGCTACACCTTC	CASSGGPPLLPNYGYTF
TRBV5-1	-	TRBJ1-4	-	TGCGCCAGCAGCTTGGGGTCCACCGCGGGCGAAAAACTGTTTTTT	CASSLGSTAGEKLFF
TRBV14	-	TRBJ2-1	TRBD2	TGTGCCAGCAGCCAAGATCGGACTAGCTGTTTCTTC	CASSQDRTSCFF